This entry is about one T cell receptor beta chain. These data belong to a study of blood T cell repertoires in COVID-19. Germline CDR1 is SEHNR and CDR2 is FQNEAQ (reference sequence). Deletions cut 1 base from V and 1 base from J, with 8 bases between. This CDR3 is built from 14 residues. The data were produced by immunoSEQ multiplex PCR, yet TCRdb's version contains in-frame clones alone and is incomplete. Of 55,000 to 65,000 clones listed, 80% to 95% were seen once; the top ten hold about 9.1%. The sequence derives from a woman older than 75 with active COVID-19. V and J are TRBV7-9 and TRBJ2-7; D gene ambiguous. Sequences were obtained from peripheral blood. CDR3 nucleotide sequence: TGTGCCAGCAGCTTAGGAGGCGTTTCCTACGAGCAGTACTTC. It yields the protein CASSLGGVSYEQYF.